This TCR beta chain was recorded in a study of CD8 T cells in ankylosing spondylitis. With 4 bases clipped from V and 5 bases from J, the junction kept 7 bases outside the gene matches. The germline gives CDR1 SGHRS, CDR2 YFSETQ. This CDR3 comprises 16 residues. This clonotype appeared many times. Its antigen is not identified. Libraries of TCR beta came from quantitative 5'-RACE with molecular barcodes. In TCRdb, the 5' RACE reads were re-called with MiXCR into one record per CDR3 protein. This repertoire shows around 390,000 distinct CDR3 sequences, about a fifth found once; its top ten account for about 15%. Notes on the study in general: Within ankylosing spondylitis blood, a TCR beta motif made up of roughly eight highly homologous variants appeared to be characteristic. As for the disease-linked clones, they showed a CD8+ phenotype and occurred at relatively low frequencies in peripheral blood. The clones that were linked to disease were reported to be significantly enriched in matched synovial fluid samples from ankylosing spondylitis patients.

The source of this sequence is a male donor with ankylosing spondylitis. J is TRBJ2-1 and V is TRBV5-1; 12 positions agree with TRBD2. Input material: blood, either unsorted or a sorted T cell fraction (not recorded which). CDR3 DNA: TGCGCCAGCAGCACCCGACTAGCGGGAGTCCACAATGAGCAGTTCTTC. Amino acids: CASSTRLAGVHNEQFF. Combining the CDR3 with reference TRBV5-1 and TRBJ2-1 gives the whole variable domain KAGVTQTPRYLIKTRGQQVTLSCSPISGHRSVSWYQQTPGQGLQFLFEYFSETQRNKGNFPGRFSGRQFSNSRSEMNVSTLELGDSALYLCASSTRLAGVHNEQFFGPGTRLTVL.